Shown below are 13 T cell receptor beta chains from a single sample sequenced in a study of T cell repertoires in cytomegalovirus infection. MiXCR was run by TCRdb on the reads, yielding one entry per CDR3 protein. The data show about 130,000 distinct CDR3 sequences, less than 9.5% seen once. The sequenced material came from PBMCs. Receptors were obtained from a human donor in good health (CMV status not recorded). Some clones in this sample may be carry-over from other donors' samples.

This clonotype was seen at least ten times. The rearrangement uses TRBV7-6 and TRBJ2-2; 8 bases map to TRBD2. Germline-derived CDR1 and CDR2 are SGHVS and FNYEAQ. The CDR3 length is 17 residues. Losses at the gene ends were 6 bases for V and 3 bases for J; bases not matched to a gene: 12. Written as DNA, the CDR3 is TGTGCCAGCAGTTACCTTGGCCCAGCGGGGGACACCGGGGAGCTGTTTTTT. It translates to CASSYLGPAGDTGELFF. Complete variable domain (other parts from reference TRBV7-6 and TRBJ2-2): GAGVSQSPRYKVTKRGQDVALRCDPISGHVSLYWYRQALGQGPEFLTYFNYEAQQDKSGLPNDRFSAERPEGSISTLTIQRTEQRDSAMYRCASSYLGPAGDTGELFFGEGSRLTVL.

The table lists this clonotype with many counts. This chain links TRBV14 with TRBJ1-1; D ambiguous. Per the germline V gene, CDR1 is SGHDN and CDR2 is FVKESK. This CDR3 is 15 amino acids long. V was cut by 2 bases and J by 1 base, with 11 bases left in between. CDR3 in DNA: TGTGCCAGCAGCCAACTTATGACGGGGAACACTGAAGCTTTCTTT. It translates to CASSQLMTGNTEAFF.

This clonotype has at least ten counts. The rearrangement uses TRBV7-2 and TRBJ1-2; the match to TRBD1 covers 7 bases. The CDR3 is made up of 16 amino acids. V lost 1 base and J lost 4; bases outside the gene matches: 9. CDR1 is SGHTA, CDR2 FQGNSA, per germline. The CDR3 coding sequence is TGTGCCAGCAGCTTAGGAGGCGCCAGGGGGGTCTATGGCTACACCTTC. Protein sequence: CASSLGGARGVYGYTF.

This clonotype appeared many times. CDR3 in DNA: TGCAGCGTGCCGGGACTAGCGGGGCATTACACAGATACGCAGTATTTT. Protein product: CSVPGLAGHYTDTQYF. The rearrangement joins TRBV29-1 to TRBJ2-3, with TRBD2 matching 13 bases. The CDR3 extends over 16 amino acids. Per the germline V gene, CDR1 is SQVTM and CDR2 is ANQGSEA. V shed 6 bases, J shed 2 bases, and the junction held 8 bases outside the gene matches.

The sample holds a few counts of this clonotype. The chain combines TRBV29-1 with TRBJ1-2; D ambiguous. The germline V gene has CDR1 SQVTM and CDR2 ANQGSEA. Trimming took off 2 bases at V and 2 bases at J, with 9 bases between the two ends. The CDR3 is 13 residues long. The CDR3 loop reads CSVEFTVNYGYTF. The CDR3 nucleotides are TGCAGCGTTGAATTTACGGTCAACTATGGCTACACCTTC. Based on the CDR3 plus reference TRBV29-1 and TRBJ1-2, the full variable domain is SAVISQKPSRDICQRGTSLTIQCQVDSQVTMMFWYRQQPGQSLTLIATANQGSEATYESGFVIDKFPISRPNLTFSTLTVSNMSPEDSSIYLCSVEFTVNYGYTFGSGTRLTVV.

The J gene is TRBJ1-2, the V gene TRBV5-1, with 8 bases identical to TRBD1. The CDR3 extends over 12 amino acids. The ends lost 3 bases at V and 9 bases at J; junction bases unmatched: 4. Germline CDR1 reads SGHRS; CDR2 reads YFSETQ. CDR3 in DNA: TGCGCCAGCAGCTATGGACAGGGCCGCTACACCTTC. Translation: CASSYGQGRYTF.

This clonotype was observed a handful of times. The chain carries TRBV2 and TRBJ1-5; D uncertain. V dropped 6 bases and J dropped 5 bases, with 11 bases sitting between them. CDR1 and CDR2 from the germline V gene are SNHLY and FYNNEI. CDR3 length: 13 residues. CDR3 in DNA: TGTGCCAGCAGGGGCGATCGAGATCAGCCCCAGCATTTT. Translated: CASRGDRDQPQHF.

This clonotype was detected many times. The rearrangement links TRBV4-1 to TRBJ2-7, with 7 bases aligning to TRBD1. Germline V gene lookup returns CDR1 MGHRA and CDR2 YSYEKL. The CDR3 runs 14 residues. V shed 1 base and J 3 bases; nucleotides not matched to a gene: 3. The CDR3 nucleotides are TGCGCCAGCAGCCAAGTAGGGGACAGCTACGAGCAGTACTTC. Translated: CASSQVGDSYEQYF.

The genes are TRBV3-1 and TRBJ1-2; 7 nucleotides match TRBD1. This CDR3 spans 11 amino acids. V shed 10 bases, J shed 3 bases, and the junction held 2 bases outside the gene matches. Germline V gene lookup returns CDR1 LGHDT and CDR2 YNNKEL (reference sequence). CDR3 nucleotide sequence: TGTGCCACCGGGACAGACTATGGCTACACCTTC. It specifies CATGTDYGYTF.

This clonotype occurred many times. This sequence joins TRBV28 and TRBJ2-3; tentatively, D is TRBD2 (6 bases). V was shortened by 5 bases and J by 2 bases, with 17 bases between the two germline ends. The germline V gene encodes CDR1 MDHEN and CDR2 SYDVKM. The CDR3 spans 16 residues. The CDR3 is CASSPPRWEDTDTQYF. In DNA, the CDR3 is TGTGCCAGCAGTCCACCCCGTTGGGAGGACACAGATACGCAGTATTTT.

In its sample, this clonotype was seen many times. The chain is built from TRBV7-2 and TRBJ2-3; D is ambiguous. Trimming stripped 0 bases from V and 2 bases from J, with 12 bases between. The CDR3 covers 16 residues. Germline V CDR1 and CDR2: SGHTA, FQGNSA. The DNA for the CDR3 is TGTGCCAGCAGCTTAGCGAACTCCTATGCCACAGATACGCAGTATTTT. Protein: CASSLANSYATDTQYF.

This clonotype has just a few counts. The chain recombines TRBV2 with TRBJ2-5; maybe TRBD2 (6 bases). V dropped 9 bases and J dropped 2 bases, with 16 bases sitting between them. Germline V gene data show CDR1 as SNHLY and CDR2 as FYNNEI. This CDR3 has 14 residues. For the CDR3, the DNA is TGTGCCAGGGGTTCCGGAGGGACTCAAGAGACCCAGTACTTC. It yields the protein CARGSGGTQETQYF. Supplemented by reference TRBV2 and TRBJ2-5, the full variable domain reads EPEVTQTPSHQVTQMGQEVILRCVPISNHLYFYWYRQILGQKVEFLVSFYNNEISEKSEIFDDQFSVERPDGSNFTLKIRSTKLEDSAMYFCARGSGGTQETQYFGPGTRLLVL.

J is TRBJ1-1 and V is TRBV5-5; possible D gene TRBD1, 5 bases. The ends were cut back, 5 bases at V and 4 bases at J, with 12 bases in the middle. The CDR3 has 13 amino acids. The germline gives CDR1 SGHKS, CDR2 YYEKEE (reference sequence). CDR3: CASRRIGVTEAFF. The DNA for the CDR3 is TGTGCCAGCAGACGAATAGGGGTCACTGAAGCTTTCTTT. Based on the CDR3 plus reference TRBV5-5 and TRBJ1-1, the full variable domain is DAGVTQSPTHLIKTRGQQVTLRCSPISGHKSVSWYQQVLGQGPQFIFQYYEKEERGRGNFPDRFSARQFPNYSSELNVNALLLGDSALYLCASRRIGVTEAFFGQGTRLTVV.